The entry below gives a single T cell receptor beta chain sequence along with its context. Antigen specificity is unknown. The table came from immunoSEQ multiplex PCR; TCRdb's copy has only in-frame clones and leaves some out. The sample consists of 60,000 to 70,000 clones, 80% to 90% of them appearing once. The data were obtained in a study of OX40 agonist ivuxolimab in advanced cancers. Study conclusions and caveats: Clonal expansion in partial responders at 0.1-3.0 mg/kg ranked among the lowest.

Trimming shortened V by 4 bases and J by 2 bases, and 6 bases separated the two germline ends. Germline lookup yields CDR1 SGHRS and CDR2 YFSETQ. This CDR3 is 12 amino acids long. The clonotype comes from an adult with an advanced solid tumor such as melanoma, head and neck, liver or kidney cancer. V gene TRBV5-1 combines with J gene TRBJ2-5, with D uncertain. The sequencing here drew on CD4+ or CD8+ T cells sorted from blood, taken in a trial of the OX40 agonist ivuxolimab. The CDR3: CASSIDQETQYF. The CDR3 DNA sequence: TGCGCCAGCAGCATAGATCAAGAGACCCAGTACTTC.